This TCR beta chain stems from a study of Graves' ophthalmopathy and Graves' hyperthyroidism. Germline V gene lookup returns CDR1 KGHDR and CDR2 SFDVKD. V dropped 9 bases and J dropped 8 bases, with 15 bases sitting between them. CDR3 length: 13 amino acids. The authors amplified TCR beta CDR3 regions from RNA transcripts. The first round was an RT-PCR with HTBI primers, and the second round was a multiplex PCR. TCRdb independently ran MiXCR on the multiplex PCR reads; one entry per CDR3 protein. The repertoire holds roughly 230,000 distinct CDR3 sequences, with 20% to 25% as singletons. This clonotype was picked up a small number of times.

The chain recombines TRBV24-1 with TRBJ2-2, with D uncertain. This sequence was found in a woman between 45 and 65 years old with Graves' ophthalmopathy. The sample was peripheral blood. The CDR3 region has the DNA TGTGCCACCCAGAGCCATTCGGCGGGGGAGCTGTTTTTT. This gives the protein CATQSHSAGELFF.